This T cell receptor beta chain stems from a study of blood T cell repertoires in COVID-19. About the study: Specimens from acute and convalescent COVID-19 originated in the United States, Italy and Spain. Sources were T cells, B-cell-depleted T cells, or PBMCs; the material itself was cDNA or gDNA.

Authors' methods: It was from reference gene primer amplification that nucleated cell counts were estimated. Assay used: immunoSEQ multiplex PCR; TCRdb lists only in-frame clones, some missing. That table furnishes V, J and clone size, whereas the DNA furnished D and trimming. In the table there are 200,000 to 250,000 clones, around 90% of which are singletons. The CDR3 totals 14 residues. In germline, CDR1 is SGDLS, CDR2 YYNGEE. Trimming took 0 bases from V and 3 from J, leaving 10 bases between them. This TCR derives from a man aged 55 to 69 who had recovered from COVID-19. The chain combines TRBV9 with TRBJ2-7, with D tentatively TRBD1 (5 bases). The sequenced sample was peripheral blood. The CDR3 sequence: CASSVDSGHYEQYF. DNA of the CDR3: TGTGCCAGCAGCGTAGATTCAGGGCACTACGAGCAGTACTTC.